Described below is a single TCR beta chain sequence and its context. These data are taken from a study of blood T cell repertoires in COVID-19. CDR1 and CDR2 from the germline V gene are GTSNPN and SVGIG (reference sequence). CDR3 length equals 14 residues. V was cut by 0 bases and J by 4 bases, with 12 bases left in between. Study processing details: Estimates of nucleated cell counts were drawn from the amplification of reference gene primers. Produced via immunoSEQ multiplex PCR; TCRdb's table is partial and in-frame only. V, J and clone size are taken as reported in that table, and D and trimming were inferred from the DNA itself. The sample gives tens of thousands of clones, 90% of which show up once; about 3% is in the top ten.

The source of this sequence is a human donor in a cohort sampled during active COVID-19. The material sequenced was peripheral blood. The J gene is TRBJ1-1, the V gene TRBV30; D call uncertain. The CDR3 DNA is TGTGCCTGGAGTGTCCCTGGTAGGAGCACTGAAGCTTTCTTT. Translation: CAWSVPGRSTEAFF.